The 28 T cell receptor beta chains reported below all come from one sample, sequenced in a study of cytomegalovirus exposure and HLA in healthy donors. Primers for the PCR totalled 60 Vbeta and 13 Jbeta. The repertoire was sequenced with immunoSEQ multiplex PCR; TCRdb's copy has only in-frame clones and lacks some. The sample carries tens of thousands of clones, around 50% recorded once. Sequencing was done on a sample of PBMCs. Source of these receptors: a middle-aged woman in good health and CMV-seropositive.

The chain couples TRBV6-5 to TRBJ2-7; 7 positions agree with TRBD1. CDR3 length: 14 amino acids. V dropped 2 bases and J dropped 3; count of bases not matched to a gene: 4. Germline V gene lookup returns CDR1 MNHEY and CDR2 SVGAGI. The DNA for the CDR3 is TGTGCCAGCAGTTACACGGCAGGGGGCTACGAGCAGTACTTC. Residues: CASSYTAGGYEQYF.

The V and J genes are TRBV21-1 and TRBJ2-5; the table's D call, TRBD2, was not checked against the DNA. TRBV21-1 is a documented pseudogene. This CDR3 is 13 amino acids long. In nucleotides, the CDR3 is TGTGCCAGCATCGGGTCGTACCAAGAGACCCAGTACTTC. Its translation is CASIGSYQETQYF.

The chain couples TRBV7-9 to TRBJ2-7, with D perhaps TRBD1 (6 bases). Trimming pared 3 bases from V and 6 bases from J, leaving 21 bases between. CDR3 length equals 16 residues. From germline, CDR1 is SEHNR and CDR2 FQNEAQ (reference sequence). The CDR3: CASSFSKQGLVSEQYF. The DNA for the CDR3 is TGTGCCAGCAGCTTCTCGAAACAGGGCTTGGTTTCCGAGCAGTACTTC.

The J gene is TRBJ1-5, the V gene TRBV19, with 7 positions matching TRBD1. With V trimmed by 9 bases and J by 0 bases, 8 bases remained unmatched. From germline, CDR1 is LNHDA and CDR2 SQIVND (reference sequence). CDR3 length: 15 residues. The DNA of the CDR3 is TGTGCCAGCCATCCAGGGGGAGATAGCAATCAGCCCCAGCATTTT. Translated, it gives CASHPGGDSNQPQHF.

The chain has TRBV7-2 and TRBJ2-3; TRBD1 is a possible D gene (5 bases). CDR3 length: 14 residues. Trimming shortened V by 5 bases and J by 5 bases, and 14 bases separated the two germline ends. Per germline, CDR1 SGHTA and CDR2 FQGNSA. CDR3 sequence (DNA): TGTGCCAGCAGCCCTCTCTCAGGGCGAGATACGCAGTATTTT. It specifies CASSPLSGRDTQYF.

The rearrangement joins TRBV19 to TRBJ2-3; D is ambiguous. Trimming took 11 bases from V and 0 from J, leaving 9 bases between them. This CDR3 has 12 amino acids. Germline V lookup: CDR1 LNHDA, CDR2 SQIVND (reference sequence). The CDR3 DNA is TGTGCCTCACGAGTTAGCACAGATACGCAGTATTTT. It is translated as CASRVSTDTQYF.

This clone appeared a few times. The chain recombines TRBV9 with TRBJ2-5; TRBD1 matches 7 bases. Trimming removed 4 bases from V and 5 bases from J; junction bases left unmatched: 8. From germline, CDR1 is SGDLS and CDR2 YYNGEE. This CDR3 is built from 14 residues. DNA for the CDR3: TGTGCCAGCAGCCATACAGGGGACGGGGAGACCCAGTACTTC. The encoded protein is CASSHTGDGETQYF.

This clone was found a few times. This chain links TRBV19 with TRBJ2-2; 8 bases are shared with TRBD1. After removal of 3 bases from V and 7 bases from J, the junction contained 4 bases not matched to a gene. Germline V lookup: CDR1 LNHDA, CDR2 SQIVND (reference sequence). This CDR3 is 14 amino acids long. The DNA of the CDR3 is TGTGCCAGTAGTATCGGACAGGGTCGCGGGGAGCTGTTTTTT. Its translation is CASSIGQGRGELFF.

V usage is TRBV6-1 and J usage is TRBJ2-3, with D hard to call. Trimming pared 5 bases from V and 1 base from J, leaving 13 bases between. Germline V lookup: CDR1 MNHNS, CDR2 SASEGT. This CDR3 comprises 15 residues. For the CDR3, the DNA is TGTGCCAGCAGTTTTAACAGCCAAGGCACAGATACGCAGTATTTT. Translating it yields CASSFNSQGTDTQYF.

The rearrangement links TRBV19 to TRBJ1-1; D uncertain. The CDR3 has 13 amino acids. Germline V gives CDR1 LNHDA, CDR2 SQIVND (reference sequence). V lost 1 base to trimming and J lost 4 bases, with 7 bases between them. The CDR3 is CASSIGPSTEAFF. The CDR3 nucleotides are TGTGCCAGTAGTATAGGTCCGAGCACTGAAGCTTTCTTT.

The CDR3: CASSRGLAGSTDTQYF. DNA of the CDR3: TGCGCCAGCAGCCGTGGACTAGCGGGAAGCACAGATACGCAGTATTTT. The genes are TRBV4-1 and TRBJ2-3; 12 positions agree with TRBD2. CDR1 is MGHRA, CDR2 YSYEKL, per germline. The CDR3 sequence is 16 residues long. V lost 4 bases and J lost 0; bases outside the gene matches: 2.

This sequence joins TRBV14 and TRBJ2-7; 11 bases are a match to TRBD1. V shed 3 bases and J 0 bases; nucleotides not matched to a gene: 10. The CDR3 has 18 amino acids. From germline, CDR1 is SGHDN and CDR2 FVKESK. CDR3 bases: TGTGCCAGCAGCCACGGACAGGGGGCCTATTATATCTCCTACGAGCAGTACTTC. It translates to CASSHGQGAYYISYEQYF. Drawing the rest from reference TRBV14 and TRBJ2-7, the complete variable domain is EAGVTQFPSHSVIEKGQTVTLRCDPISGHDNLYWYRRVMGKEIKFLLHFVKESKQDESGMPNNRFLAERTGGTYSTLKVQPAELEDSGVYFCASSHGQGAYYISYEQYFGPGTRLTVT.

The genes are TRBV29-1 and TRBJ2-5, with D perhaps TRBD1 (6 bases). In germline, CDR1 is SQVTM, CDR2 ANQGSEA. The CDR3 covers 13 residues. The ends were cut back, 8 bases at V and 2 bases at J, with 15 bases in the middle. This CDR3 is CSTTRTEQETQYF. CDR3 DNA: TGCAGCACCACACGGACAGAACAAGAGACCCAGTACTTC.

This clone has only a few counts. The chain has TRBV7-9 and TRBJ2-3; 9 bases align to TRBD1. The CDR3 is made up of 15 amino acids. Looked up from germline, CDR1 is SEHNR and CDR2 is FQNEAQ (reference sequence). Unmatched junction bases numbered 5, after V lost 5 bases and J lost 2 bases. CDR3 nucleotide sequence: TGTGCCAGCAGCGTGGGACAGGGAGTCACAGATACGCAGTATTTT. It encodes CASSVGQGVTDTQYF.

The V call is TRBV14, the J call TRBJ2-3; TRBD2 is a possible D gene (5 bases). CDR3 length equals 15 residues. Germline CDR1 and CDR2: SGHDN and FVKESK. The V gene lost 3 bases and the J gene lost 2 bases, with 12 bases spanning the gap. The CDR3: CASSQVGLYTDTQYF. The CDR3, as DNA: TGTGCCAGCAGCCAGGTCGGACTGTACACAGATACGCAGTATTTT.

This chain links TRBV27 with TRBJ2-2; D might be TRBD2 (6 bases). Germline CDR1 and CDR2: MNHEY and SMNVEV (reference sequence). V shed 4 bases and J shed 5 bases, with 8 bases lying between them. This CDR3 comprises 13 residues. CDR3 in DNA: TGTGCCAGCAGTTCCCGGGGGACCGGGGAGCTGTTTTTT. It is translated as CASSSRGTGELFF.

The chain uses TRBV6-4 and TRBJ2-3; 13 bases match TRBD2. This CDR3 region has 16 residues. Germline V gene data show CDR1 as MRHNA and CDR2 as SNTAGT. J lost 2 bases, V lost 2 bases, and 1 base had no gene match. The CDR3 coding sequence is TGTGCCAGCAGTGACACTAGCGGGGGGGCCACAGATACGCAGTATTTT. It encodes CASSDTSGGATDTQYF.

This clone has a single count. The genes are TRBV19 and TRBJ1-4; unclear D gene. The CDR3 is 15 amino acids. Between the trimmed V and J ends, which lost 4 bases and 4 bases, there was a span of 13 bases. The germline CDR1 and CDR2 sequences are LNHDA and SQIVND (reference sequence). The CDR3 DNA reads as TGTGCCAGTAGTAGCGGCAGACTCTATAATGAAAAACTGTTTTTT. Protein product: CASSSGRLYNEKLFF.

This clone has only one observation. V gene TRBV12-5 combines with J gene TRBJ2-5; TRBD2 aligns across 8 bases. Germline loops: CDR1 LGHNT, CDR2 FRNRAP. The junction had 7 bases not matched to a gene; V was cut back by 5 bases and J by 5 bases. The CDR3 has 14 amino acids. The CDR3 loop reads CASGGGTSRETQYF. CDR3 bases: TGTGCTAGTGGTGGCGGGACTAGTCGCGAGACCCAGTACTTC.

The chain joins TRBV7-2 to TRBJ2-5, with D hard to call. CDR1 and CDR2 (germline): SGHTA, FQGNSA. The CDR3 has 12 residues. Trimming left V 5 bases short and J 6 bases short, with 10 bases between. CDR3 nucleotides: TGTGCCAGCAGCGCCCAAACAAAGACCCAGTACTTC. Translating it yields CASSAQTKTQYF.

The rearrangement links TRBV19 to TRBJ1-1; 8 nucleotides agree with TRBD1. The germline gives CDR1 LNHDA, CDR2 SQIVND (reference sequence). V dropped 5 bases and J dropped 5; count of bases not matched to a gene: 10. The CDR3 length is 15 residues. The CDR3 DNA is TGTGCCAGTAGTGGCGGACAGGGTGGTGGTACTGAAGCTTTCTTT. Protein sequence: CASSGGQGGGTEAFF.

Only one count was recorded for this clone. V and J are TRBV15 and TRBJ1-4, with a weak D call TRBD1 (5 bases). Trimming took 1 base from V and 8 from J, leaving 14 bases between them. Germline V gene lookup returns CDR1 LNHNV and CDR2 YYDKDF (reference sequence). The CDR3 loop spans 15 amino acids. The CDR3 DNA follows: TGTGCCACCAGCAGAGGTCGGCAGGGAGGGGAAAAACTGTTTTTT. Protein: CATSRGRQGGEKLFF. Supplemented by reference TRBV15 and TRBJ1-4, the full variable domain reads DAMVIQNPRYQVTQFGKPVTLSCSQTLNHNVMYWYQQKSSQAPKLLFHYYDKDFNNEADTPDNFQSRRPNTSFCFLDIRSPGLGDTAMYLCATSRGRQGGEKLFFGSGTQLSVL.

The gene calls are TRBV5-1 and TRBJ1-5; D unresolved. Trimming took off 2 bases at V and 1 base at J, with 4 bases between the two ends. Germline V gene lookup returns CDR1 SGHRS and CDR2 YFSETQ. This CDR3 comprises 13 residues. CDR3 residues: CASSLESNQPQHF. The CDR3 DNA is TGCGCCAGCAGCTTAGAGAGCAATCAGCCCCAGCATTTT.

V usage is TRBV4-1 and J usage is TRBJ2-5; TRBD2 agrees at 10 bases. The ends lost 5 bases at V and 5 bases at J; junction bases unmatched: 8. This CDR3 comprises 15 residues. Germline lookup yields CDR1 MGHRA and CDR2 YSYEKL. Here the CDR3 reads CASSGTGTSDETQYF. The CDR3 nucleotides are TGCGCCAGCAGCGGGACCGGGACTAGCGATGAGACCCAGTACTTC.

This clone has only a few counts. CDR3 bases: TGTGCCACCAGCAGAGCCGCAACTAATGAAAAACTGTTTTTT. Translated: CATSRAATNEKLFF. The V gene is TRBV15, the J gene TRBJ1-4; no clear D. From germline, CDR1 is LNHNV and CDR2 YYDKDF (reference sequence). The CDR3 covers 14 residues. V shed 1 base and J shed 0 bases, with 3 bases lying between them.

The CDR3 sequence is CASSRKTGVENYGYTF. The CDR3 DNA is TGTGCCAGCAGCCGAAAGACAGGAGTTGAAAACTATGGCTACACCTTC. The rearrangement links TRBV7-2 to TRBJ1-2, with D possibly being TRBD1 (6 bases). The CDR3 has 16 residues. Germline V CDR1 and CDR2: SGHTA, FQGNSA. V lost 5 bases and J 2 bases, leaving 18 bases between the germline ends.

V and J are TRBV10-2 and TRBJ1-3; a weak D match, TRBD1 (5 bases). The V and J ends lost 5 bases and 0 bases respectively, with 26 bases between them. This CDR3 region has 20 residues. Germline CDR1 and CDR2: WSHSY and SAAADI. The CDR3 loop is CASSPGGLWDSSLSGNTIYF. CDR3 coding DNA: TGCGCCAGCAGTCCCGGAGGGTTATGGGACTCGAGTCTCTCTGGAAACACCATATATTTT.

V usage is TRBV4-1 and J usage is TRBJ2-2, with TRBD1 matching 9 bases. Germline lookup yields CDR1 MGHRA and CDR2 YSYEKL. V shed 0 bases and J 4 bases; nucleotides not matched to a gene: 9. This CDR3 is built from 18 residues. Written as DNA, the CDR3 is TGCGCCAGCAGCCAAGAGGTCGGACAGGGGCGGGTCACCGGGGAGCTGTTTTTT. Protein sequence: CASSQEVGQGRVTGELFF.